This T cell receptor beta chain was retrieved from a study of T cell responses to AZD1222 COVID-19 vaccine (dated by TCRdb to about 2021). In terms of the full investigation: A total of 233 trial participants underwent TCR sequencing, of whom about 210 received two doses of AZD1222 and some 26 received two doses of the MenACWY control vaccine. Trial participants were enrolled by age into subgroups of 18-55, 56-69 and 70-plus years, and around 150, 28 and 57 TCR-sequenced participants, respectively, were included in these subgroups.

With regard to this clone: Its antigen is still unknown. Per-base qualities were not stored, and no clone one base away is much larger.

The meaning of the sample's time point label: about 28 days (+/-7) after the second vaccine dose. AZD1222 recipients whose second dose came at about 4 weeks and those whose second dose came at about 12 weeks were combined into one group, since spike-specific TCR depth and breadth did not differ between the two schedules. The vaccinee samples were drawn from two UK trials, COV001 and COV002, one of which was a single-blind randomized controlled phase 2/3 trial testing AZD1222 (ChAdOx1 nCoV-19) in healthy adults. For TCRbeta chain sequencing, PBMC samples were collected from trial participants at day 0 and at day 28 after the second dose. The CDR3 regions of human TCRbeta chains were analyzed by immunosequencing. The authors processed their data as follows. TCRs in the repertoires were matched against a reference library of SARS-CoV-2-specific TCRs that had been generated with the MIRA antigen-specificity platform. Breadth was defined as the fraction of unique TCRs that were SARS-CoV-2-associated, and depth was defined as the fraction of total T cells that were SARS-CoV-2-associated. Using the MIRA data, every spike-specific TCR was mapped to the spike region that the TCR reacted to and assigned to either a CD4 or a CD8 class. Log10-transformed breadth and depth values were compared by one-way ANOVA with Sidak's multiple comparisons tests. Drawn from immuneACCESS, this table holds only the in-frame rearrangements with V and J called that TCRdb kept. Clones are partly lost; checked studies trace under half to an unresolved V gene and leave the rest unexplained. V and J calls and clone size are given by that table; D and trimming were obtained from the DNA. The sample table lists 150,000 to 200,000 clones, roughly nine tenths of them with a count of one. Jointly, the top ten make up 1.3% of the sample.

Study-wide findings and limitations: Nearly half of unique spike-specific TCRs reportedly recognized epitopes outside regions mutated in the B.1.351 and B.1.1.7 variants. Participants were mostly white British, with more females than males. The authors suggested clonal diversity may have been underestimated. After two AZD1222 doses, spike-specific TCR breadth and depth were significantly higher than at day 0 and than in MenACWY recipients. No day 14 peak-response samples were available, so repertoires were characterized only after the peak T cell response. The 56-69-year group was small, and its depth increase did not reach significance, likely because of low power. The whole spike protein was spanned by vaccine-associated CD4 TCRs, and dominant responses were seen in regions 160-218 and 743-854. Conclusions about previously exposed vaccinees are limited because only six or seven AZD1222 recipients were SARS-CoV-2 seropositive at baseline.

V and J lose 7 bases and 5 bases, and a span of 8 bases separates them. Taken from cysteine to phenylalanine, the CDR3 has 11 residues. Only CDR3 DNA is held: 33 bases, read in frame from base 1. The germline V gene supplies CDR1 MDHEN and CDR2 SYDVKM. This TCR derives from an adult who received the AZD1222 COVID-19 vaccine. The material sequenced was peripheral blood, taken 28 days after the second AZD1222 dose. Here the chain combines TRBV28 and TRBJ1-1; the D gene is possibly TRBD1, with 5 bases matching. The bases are TGTGCCAGCATCACAGGTACTGAAGCTTTCTTT. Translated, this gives CASITGTEAFF.